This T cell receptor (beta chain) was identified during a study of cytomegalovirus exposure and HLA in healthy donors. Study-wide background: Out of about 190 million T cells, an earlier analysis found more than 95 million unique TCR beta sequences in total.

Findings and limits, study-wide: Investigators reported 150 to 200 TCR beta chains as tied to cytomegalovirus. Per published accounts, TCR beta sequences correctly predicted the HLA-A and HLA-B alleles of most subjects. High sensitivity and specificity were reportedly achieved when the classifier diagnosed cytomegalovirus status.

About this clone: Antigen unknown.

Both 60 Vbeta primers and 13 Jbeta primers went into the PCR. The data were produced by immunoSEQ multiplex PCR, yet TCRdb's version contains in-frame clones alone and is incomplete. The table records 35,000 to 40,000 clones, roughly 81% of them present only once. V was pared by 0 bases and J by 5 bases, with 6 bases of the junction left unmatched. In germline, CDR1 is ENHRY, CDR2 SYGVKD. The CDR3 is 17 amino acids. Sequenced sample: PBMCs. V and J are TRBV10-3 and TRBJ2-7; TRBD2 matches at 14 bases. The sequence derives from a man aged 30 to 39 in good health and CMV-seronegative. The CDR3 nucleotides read TGTGCCATCAGTGAGTCACGGACTAGCGGGGGGAGCGACGAGCAGTACTTC. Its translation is CAISESRTSGGSDEQYF.